The sequence of this T cell receptor (beta chain) was determined in a study of blood T cell repertoires in COVID-19 (dated by TCRdb to about 2020). About the study as a whole: Collaborator samples came from the United States, Italy and Spain and covered acute and convalescent phases of COVID-19. The material from the prospective study consisted of cDNA or gDNA derived from T cells, B-cell-depleted T cells, or PBMCs. The dataset comprised deeply sampled blood TCRbeta repertoires from subjects exposed to, actively infected with, or recovered from COVID-19. The repertoires were released in a freely available public database meant as a resource for research on the immune response to SARS-CoV-2. The samples were drawn from the first 160 participants of the ongoing ImmuneRACE study and from under 1,500 subjects provided by 6 global collaborators. A de-identified subject ID, COVID-19 status, age in years and sex were almost always included in the sample metadata. HLA class I and class II types, where available, came from metadata supplied by the sample provider rather than from assay-based typing. Results and caveats for the whole study, not just this receptor: The quantity of clinical and demographic metadata differed by source and by participant and was supplied without curation.

Including the terminal cysteine and phenylalanine, the CDR3 comprises 13 residues. CDR3 DNA is the only sequence kept; it has 39 bases, read in frame from the first base. The germline V gene gives CDR1 as MGHDK and CDR2 as SYGVNS. Relative to germline, V is 1 base shorter and J is 8 bases shorter, with 8 bases between their ends. About this clone itself: Its antigen remains unidentified. Base qualities are missing; no much larger clone stands one base away.

Participants in the prospective study were aged about 18 to 89 years, lived in 20 to 25 United States geographic areas, and enrolled through a virtual design. In the prospective study, cohorts were assigned on the basis of participant-reported clinical history obtained from a screening survey and a study questionnaire. Recovered participants in ImmuneRACE Cohort 3 were defined as having two consecutive negative NP/OP PCR tests, clearance from a healthcare professional, or resolution of symptoms. Mobile phlebotomists in the prospective study collected whole blood, serum and a nasopharyngeal or oropharyngeal swab from every participant. Prospective study participants could optionally give additional blood draws and questionnaires over an approximately 2-month period. Before DNA extraction, prospective study blood samples were shipped either frozen or at room temperature. TCRbeta CDR3 regions were amplified from genomic DNA by means of the immunoSEQ Assay, a bias-controlled multiplex PCR. On the study's bioinformatics: The number of nucleated cells in each sample was estimated by amplification of reference gene primers within the assay. To quantify the absolute abundance of each unique TCRbeta CDR3 rearrangement, sequence reads were collapsed and filtered. For each sample, productive Simpson clonality was calculated by taking the square root of Simpson's diversity index across productive rearrangements. As stored in TCRdb, this immuneACCESS dataset retains in-frame rearrangements with V and J assigned. A fraction of the clones does not appear; measured against another copy, unresolved V genes explain less than half of the discrepancy, and the remainder lacks a known reason. Clonal size and the V and J genes are those of that table, whereas D and trimming came from the DNA. Present in this sample are approximately 300,000 clones, roughly 87% of which were seen just once. The ten largest clones represent approximately 6% of the sample.

The sequencing sample was made of PBMCs or T cells enriched from blood (not recorded which). The chain couples TRBV25-1 to TRBJ1-4; D gene: possibly TRBD1, on 5 matching bases. This clonotype was obtained from a woman in her 30s who had recovered from COVID-19. CDR3 region: CASSEWGGEKLFF. Read as DNA, the sequence is TGTGCCAGCAGTGAATGGGGGGGGGAAAAACTGTTTTTT.